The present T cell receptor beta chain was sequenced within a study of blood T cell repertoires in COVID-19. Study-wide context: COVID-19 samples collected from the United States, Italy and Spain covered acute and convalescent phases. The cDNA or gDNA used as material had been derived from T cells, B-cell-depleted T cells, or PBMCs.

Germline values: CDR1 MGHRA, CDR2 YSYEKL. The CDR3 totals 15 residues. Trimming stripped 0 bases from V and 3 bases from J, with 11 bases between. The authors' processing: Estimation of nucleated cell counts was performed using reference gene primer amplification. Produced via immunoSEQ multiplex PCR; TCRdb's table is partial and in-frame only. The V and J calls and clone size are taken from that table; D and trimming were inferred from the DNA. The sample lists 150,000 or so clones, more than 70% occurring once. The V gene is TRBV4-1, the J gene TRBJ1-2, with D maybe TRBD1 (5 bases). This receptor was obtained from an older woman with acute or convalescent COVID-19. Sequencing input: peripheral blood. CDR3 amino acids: CASSQEGATHYGYTF. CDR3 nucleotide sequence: TGCGCCAGCAGCCAAGAAGGGGCGACCCACTATGGCTACACCTTC.